By frequency in the sample, the clone carrying this TCR beta chain is medium-sized. The antigen is undetermined. These data come from a study of T cell clones after liver transplantation. About the research overall: Patients counted as tolerant after at least one year off all immunosuppression, enzymes not exceeding twice normal.

Per the germline V gene, CDR1 is SGHVS and CDR2 is FQNEAQ. The CDR3 spans 14 residues. Only in-frame clones appear in the TCRdb table, and some are missing; sequencing was by immunoSEQ multiplex PCR. The repertoire includes 4,500 to 6,500 clones, just over 30% of them detected once, and about 17% sits in the top ten. Sequencing of dividing CFSE-low cells from the MLR defined alloreactive TCRbeta sequences. Sequencing was done on a sample of CD4+ T cells from cultured PBMCs. The V gene is TRBV7-8, the J gene TRBJ2-7, with a tentative D call TRBD2 (6 bases). The origin of this receptor is a human patient who received a liver transplant. Some T cells may trace back to the graft donor. The CDR3 is CASSSDRLARTASV. CDR3 nucleotides: TGTGCCAGCAGCTCCGATAGGCTAGCGCGAACGGCCAGCGTC.